The rows below give T cell receptor beta chains drawn from one sample of a study of shared clonotypes between healthy human individuals. Produced via immunoSEQ multiplex PCR; TCRdb's table is partial and in-frame only. The table includes 560,000 or so clones, approximately 96% detected once. The sample comprised naive CD8+ T cells sorted from blood. The receptor source for this set is a woman between 25 and 40 years old in good health. The CDR3 runs from the conserved cysteine through the conserved F or W. The D gene is left open where the match is weak. A row's size may be missing; if present it is once, few, many or a size class.

j_call: TRBJ1-2; v_call: TRBV2; clone_size: once; d_call: TRBD1; cdr3_nt: TGTGCCAGCAGCCCGATGGACAGGGGTTTAGGGACCTTC; cdr3_aa: CASSPMDRGLGTF
j_call: TRBJ1-1; v_call: TRBV19; clone_size: -; d_call: -; cdr3_nt: TGTGCCAGTAGTATCTTCGCCGACACTGAAGCTTTCTTT; cdr3_aa: CASSIFADTEAFF
j_call: TRBJ1-3; v_call: TRBV19; clone_size: -; d_call: -; cdr3_nt: TGTGCCAGTAGTGCGCCAGGGGTCAGATCATCTGGAAACACCATATATTTT; cdr3_aa: CASSAPGVRSSGNTIYF
j_call: TRBJ1-2; v_call: TRBV28; clone_size: -; d_call: TRBD1; cdr3_nt: TGTGCCAGCAGGTGGGGACAGGTAAAGGGCTACACCTTC; cdr3_aa: CASRWGQVKGYTF
j_call: TRBJ2-5; v_call: TRBV28; clone_size: -; d_call: -; cdr3_nt: TGTGCCAGCAGTTTCGGGGGCTTAGGAGAGACCCAGTACTTC; cdr3_aa: CASSFGGLGETQYF
j_call: TRBJ2-1; v_call: TRBV19; clone_size: once; d_call: -; cdr3_nt: TGTGCCAGCTCCGTTGGTGGCAATGAGCAGTTCTTC; cdr3_aa: CASSVGGNEQFF
j_call: TRBJ1-4; v_call: TRBV7-6; clone_size: -; d_call: TRBD1; cdr3_nt: TGTGCCAGCAGCTTCAGTAGGGACAGGGTAAGAGAAAAACTGTTTTTT; cdr3_aa: CASSFSRDRVREKLFF
j_call: TRBJ2-1; v_call: TRBV27; clone_size: -; d_call: TRBD2; cdr3_nt: TGTGCCAGCAGTGGAGCGGGAGGCAATGAGCAGTTCTTC; cdr3_aa: CASSGAGGNEQFF
j_call: TRBJ2-7; v_call: TRBV5-6; clone_size: -; d_call: TRBD2; cdr3_nt: TGTGCCAGCAGCCTCGCTGGGGGTGCGGGAGCCTACGAGCAGTACTTC; cdr3_aa: CASSLAGGAGAYEQYF
j_call: TRBJ2-7; v_call: TRBV29-1; clone_size: -; d_call: -; cdr3_nt: TGCAGCGTTGAGGTCGTCAACACGGCCTACGAGCAGTACTTC; cdr3_aa: CSVEVVNTAYEQYF
j_call: TRBJ1-2; v_call: TRBV19; clone_size: -; d_call: -; cdr3_nt: TGTGCCAGTAGTATTGCGGCGACCTATGGCTACACCTTC; cdr3_aa: CASSIAATYGYTF
j_call: TRBJ1-3; v_call: TRBV28; clone_size: -; d_call: -; cdr3_nt: TGTGCCAGCACGGAAGCAGGCTCTGGAAACACCATATATTTT; cdr3_aa: CASTEAGSGNTIYF
j_call: TRBJ2-3; v_call: TRBV19; clone_size: -; d_call: TRBD2; cdr3_nt: TGTGCCAGTAGTGACCGACTAGCGGGAGGATCGGGCGATACGCAGTATTTT; cdr3_aa: CASSDRLAGGSGDTQYF
j_call: TRBJ1-1; v_call: TRBV28; clone_size: -; d_call: -; cdr3_nt: TGTGCCAGCAGTTTTTCCGGGACAAAGAACACTGAAGCTTTCTTT; cdr3_aa: CASSFSGTKNTEAFF
j_call: TRBJ1-2; v_call: TRBV9; clone_size: -; d_call: -; cdr3_nt: TGTGCCAGCAGCGTAGGAGGGGGGAGTAGATTGGGCTATGGCTACACCTTC; cdr3_aa: CASSVGGGSRLGYGYTF
j_call: TRBJ2-7; v_call: TRBV4-1; clone_size: -; d_call: TRBD2; cdr3_nt: TGCGCCAGCAGCCAAGTATCGGCTAGCGGGGGCGAGCAGTACTTC; cdr3_aa: CASSQVSASGGEQYF
j_call: TRBJ1-2; v_call: TRBV27; clone_size: -; d_call: -; cdr3_nt: TGTGCCAGCAGTGGACAGAGAGGGACAACTTTTAACTATGGCTACACCTTC; cdr3_aa: CASSGQRGTTFNYGYTF
j_call: TRBJ2-6; v_call: TRBV5-4; clone_size: -; d_call: -; cdr3_nt: TGTGCCAGCAGCCAAGACACCTACTTTTCGGGGTCTGGGGCCAACGTCCTGACTTTC; cdr3_aa: CASSQDTYFSGSGANVLTF
j_call: TRBJ2-7; v_call: TRBV30; clone_size: once; d_call: TRBD1; cdr3_nt: TGTGCCTGTGACCGGGACAGGGGATTTTCCTACGAGCAGTACTTC; cdr3_aa: CACDRDRGFSYEQYF
j_call: TRBJ2-1; v_call: TRBV4-1; clone_size: -; d_call: -; cdr3_nt: TGCGCCAGCAGCCCCCGGGGAGGCAGTGAGCAGTTCTTC; cdr3_aa: CASSPRGGSEQFF
j_call: TRBJ2-7; v_call: TRBV2; clone_size: once; d_call: TRBD1; cdr3_nt: TGTGCCAGCAGGGGTCGGGACAGCTCCTACGAGCAGTACTTC; cdr3_aa: CASRGRDSSYEQYF
j_call: TRBJ2-3; v_call: TRBV28; clone_size: -; d_call: TRBD2; cdr3_nt: TGTGCCAGCAGACGATATAGCGGGAGCACAGATACGCAGTATTTT; cdr3_aa: CASRRYSGSTDTQYF
j_call: TRBJ2-1; v_call: TRBV19; clone_size: -; d_call: -; cdr3_nt: TGTGCCAGTAGCACCCGGAGTGCCCATACCCCCGCTGAGCAGTTCTTC; cdr3_aa: CASSTRSAHTPAEQFF
j_call: TRBJ1-1; v_call: TRBV12-5; clone_size: -; d_call: -; cdr3_nt: TGTGCTAGTGGTTCAACGCCAGCGACGGTTAACACTGAAGCTTTCTTT; cdr3_aa: CASGSTPATVNTEAFF
j_call: TRBJ2-7; v_call: TRBV15; clone_size: once; d_call: TRBD2; cdr3_nt: TGTGCCACCAGCACCCGGACTAGCGGGAAATCTTCCTTTCGCGGTCCCTACGAGCAGTACTTC; cdr3_aa: CATSTRTSGKSSFRGPYEQYF
j_call: TRBJ2-7; v_call: TRBV10-2; clone_size: -; d_call: -; cdr3_nt: TGCGCCAGCGGAATCGACGGGCACTACGAGCAGTACTTC; cdr3_aa: CASGIDGHYEQYF
j_call: TRBJ1-3; v_call: TRBV12-5; clone_size: -; d_call: TRBD1; cdr3_nt: TGTGCTAGTAGCCATCAGGGGGTAGAAGGAAACACCATATATTTT; cdr3_aa: CASSHQGVEGNTIYF
j_call: TRBJ2-3; v_call: TRBV5-1; clone_size: -; d_call: TRBD1; cdr3_nt: TGCGCCAGCAATCTACAGGGGGCAACAGATACGCAGTATTTT; cdr3_aa: CASNLQGATDTQYF
j_call: TRBJ1-5; v_call: TRBV19; clone_size: -; d_call: -; cdr3_nt: TGTGCCAGTAGTATGGGGAGTGGAACCCAGCATTTT; cdr3_aa: CASSMGSGTQHF
j_call: TRBJ1-1; v_call: TRBV5-5; clone_size: -; d_call: -; cdr3_nt: TGTGCCAGCAGCCCCGGTGGGGGGCTGGGTACTGAAGCTTTCTTT; cdr3_aa: CASSPGGGLGTEAFF
j_call: TRBJ1-2; v_call: TRBV27; clone_size: -; d_call: -; cdr3_nt: TGTGCCAGCAGTTTATCCTCCTCAGGGGTAGGCGGCTACACCTTC; cdr3_aa: CASSLSSSGVGGYTF
j_call: TRBJ2-2; v_call: TRBV10-2; clone_size: -; d_call: -; cdr3_nt: TGCGCCAGCAGTGGGGGGGGCGGTTGGACCGGGGAGCTGTTTTTT; cdr3_aa: CASSGGGGWTGELFF
j_call: TRBJ2-7; v_call: TRBV30; clone_size: -; d_call: -; cdr3_nt: TGTGCCTGGAGTGTACTCGCGGGACCCTACGAGCAGTACTTC; cdr3_aa: CAWSVLAGPYEQYF
j_call: TRBJ2-2; v_call: TRBV27; clone_size: -; d_call: TRBD1; cdr3_nt: TGTGCCAGCAGGCGGACAGGGGGTAGCCTAAAGAACACCGGGGAGCTGTTTTTT; cdr3_aa: CASRRTGGSLKNTGELFF
j_call: TRBJ2-3; v_call: TRBV5-8; clone_size: -; d_call: TRBD1; cdr3_nt: TGTGCCAGCAGCCGTGACAGGGGGCCCGCAGATACGCAGTATTTT; cdr3_aa: CASSRDRGPADTQYF
j_call: TRBJ2-1; v_call: TRBV19; clone_size: -; d_call: -; cdr3_nt: TGTGCCAGTAGTATCAAACCCTCCTACAATGAGCAGTTCTTC; cdr3_aa: CASSIKPSYNEQFF
j_call: TRBJ1-2; v_call: TRBV18; clone_size: -; d_call: -; cdr3_nt: TGTGCCAGCTCACCCCGTCGCTTCGGAGAGGGTGGCTACACCTTC; cdr3_aa: CASSPRRFGEGGYTF
j_call: TRBJ1-5; v_call: TRBV27; clone_size: -; d_call: TRBD1; cdr3_nt: TGTGCCAGCAGTTTAGGGGACAGGGCCCCTGTTGCATTTCAGCCCCAGCATTTT; cdr3_aa: CASSLGDRAPVAFQPQHF
j_call: TRBJ1-2; v_call: TRBV27; clone_size: -; d_call: -; cdr3_nt: TGTGCCAGCAGTTTAGGACGAACTTATGGCTACACCTTC; cdr3_aa: CASSLGRTYGYTF
j_call: TRBJ1-2; v_call: TRBV5-6; clone_size: -; d_call: TRBD1; cdr3_nt: TGTGCCAGCAGCGTCACAGGGGGCCCCGTCGACTATGGCTACACCTTC; cdr3_aa: CASSVTGGPVDYGYTF
j_call: TRBJ2-1; v_call: TRBV27; clone_size: -; d_call: TRBD1; cdr3_nt: TGTGCCAGCACCCCCGGGACAGACAATGAGCAGTTCTTC; cdr3_aa: CASTPGTDNEQFF
j_call: TRBJ2-7; v_call: TRBV29-1; clone_size: -; d_call: -; cdr3_nt: TGCAGCGTTGTAGGCGGCTCCTACGAGCAGTACTTC; cdr3_aa: CSVVGGSYEQYF
j_call: TRBJ2-2; v_call: TRBV14; clone_size: -; d_call: TRBD1; cdr3_nt: TGTGCCAGCAGCCGGAGAAAGACAGGGCTCATCACCGGGGAGCTGTTTTTT; cdr3_aa: CASSRRKTGLITGELFF
j_call: TRBJ2-5; v_call: TRBV2; clone_size: once; d_call: TRBD2; cdr3_nt: TGTGCCAGCAGGTTCCGCACTAGCGGACTACAAGAGACCCAGTACTTC; cdr3_aa: CASRFRTSGLQETQYF
j_call: TRBJ1-5; v_call: TRBV28; clone_size: -; d_call: TRBD1; cdr3_nt: TGTGCCAGCAGTTTAGGAACGACAGGGGGTCAGCCCCAGCATTTT; cdr3_aa: CASSLGTTGGQPQHF
j_call: TRBJ2-2; v_call: TRBV14; clone_size: -; d_call: -; cdr3_nt: TGTGCCAGCAGCCGAGGGGTCCCGAACACCGGGGAGCTGTTTTTT; cdr3_aa: CASSRGVPNTGELFF
j_call: TRBJ1-4; v_call: TRBV7-9; clone_size: -; d_call: TRBD1; cdr3_nt: TGTGCCAGCTCCCTTCAAGCCAGGGGGCCAACTAATGAAAAACTGTTTTTT; cdr3_aa: CASSLQARGPTNEKLFF
j_call: TRBJ1-5; v_call: TRBV27; clone_size: -; d_call: -; cdr3_nt: TGTGCCAGCAGTTTATTTGGGAGTGGGGGCAATCAGCCCCAGCATTTT; cdr3_aa: CASSLFGSGGNQPQHF
j_call: TRBJ2-7; v_call: TRBV27; clone_size: -; d_call: -; cdr3_nt: TGTGCCAGCAGTTTATCCGGGGCCGACTACGAGCAGTACTTC; cdr3_aa: CASSLSGADYEQYF
j_call: TRBJ2-2; v_call: TRBV27; clone_size: -; d_call: -; cdr3_nt: TGTGCCAGCAGTTTTGGAGGGCATGGCGGGGAGCTGTTTTTT; cdr3_aa: CASSFGGHGGELFF
j_call: TRBJ1-1; v_call: TRBV29-1; clone_size: few; d_call: -; cdr3_nt: TGCAGCGTTCAGAAGGGCACTGAAGCTTTCTTT; cdr3_aa: CSVQKGTEAFF
j_call: TRBJ2-1; v_call: TRBV27; clone_size: -; d_call: -; cdr3_nt: TGTGCCAGCAGTATCGTCCCCTTCCAAGAAGGCTACAATGAGCAGTTCTTC; cdr3_aa: CASSIVPFQEGYNEQFF
j_call: TRBJ2-1; v_call: TRBV7-9; clone_size: -; d_call: -; cdr3_nt: TGTGCCAGCAGCCCGGGACGGTACAATGAGCAGTTCTTC; cdr3_aa: CASSPGRYNEQFF
j_call: TRBJ1-5; v_call: TRBV28; clone_size: -; d_call: -; cdr3_nt: TGTGCCAGCAGTTTGCGTGGGCCGACCTCTTATAGCAATCAGCCCCAGCATTTT; cdr3_aa: CASSLRGPTSYSNQPQHF
j_call: TRBJ2-2; v_call: TRBV29-1; clone_size: once; d_call: -; cdr3_nt: TGCAGCGTTGACACGGCGAACACCGGGGAGCTGTTTTTT; cdr3_aa: CSVDTANTGELFF
j_call: TRBJ2-7; v_call: TRBV7-9; clone_size: -; d_call: -; cdr3_nt: TGTGCCAGCAGCCACGGGACAACCCACCCCTACGAGCAGTACTTC; cdr3_aa: CASSHGTTHPYEQYF
j_call: TRBJ1-1; v_call: TRBV5-6; clone_size: -; d_call: -; cdr3_nt: TGTGCCAGCAGCTTAAACAGGGATACTGAAGCTTTCTTT; cdr3_aa: CASSLNRDTEAFF
j_call: TRBJ1-1; v_call: TRBV27; clone_size: -; d_call: TRBD1; cdr3_nt: TGTGCCAGCAGGGATGGGACAGGGGTTGAAGCTTTCTTT; cdr3_aa: CASRDGTGVEAFF